This T cell receptor beta chain was recovered during a study of blood T cell repertoires in COVID-19. Living in 25 or so US areas, the participants were between roughly 18 and 89 years of age. Participants' reported clinical history set cohort assignment. The CDR3 loop spans 13 amino acids. Trimming left V 4 bases short and J 8 bases short, with 11 bases between. Per the germline V gene, CDR1 is SGHDN and CDR2 is FVKESK. Assay: immunoSEQ multiplex PCR; the TCRdb copy retains only in-frame clones and omits some. Of under 200,000 clones detected, more than 65% appear once; the ten largest clones hold around 5.3%.

This rearrangement joins TRBV14 to TRBJ2-2, with a possible D match to TRBD2 (5 bases). Sequencing used PBMCs or T cells enriched from blood (not recorded which). This receptor was taken from a woman aged 40 to 50 with acute COVID-19. CDR3: CASSLKRGGELFF. CDR3 bases: TGTGCCAGCAGCCTCAAGCGCGGGGGGGAGCTGTTTTTT.